This paragraph covers one T cell receptor delta chain sequence. What it binds is not known. One end of the junction fails to match germline, which may point to a read error. Extracted RNA was reverse transcribed into cDNA. Multiplex PCR used pooled V-gene forward primers and a constant-region reverse primer to amplify CDR3s. TCRdb reprocessed the multiplex PCR reads through CATT. The sample consists of some 73,000 delta-chain clones, about 38% of them appearing once. The data belong to a study of Vδ1+ human thymocytes. Notes on the study in general: Many TRG clonotypes were shared between donors; TRD repertoires were essentially private. Around a fifth of thymic delta-chain sequences were Vdelta2, with few Vdelta3, unlike blood Vdelta1+ controls. In the thymus, TRG and TRD repertoires looked highly polyclonal with Gaussian CDR3 lengths.

The germline V gene has CDR1 GEAIGNYY and CDR2 EKD. The CDR3 runs 17 residues. The clonotype comes from a boy in the first two years of life who had congenital heart surgery. Input material: Vdelta1+ gamma-delta thymocytes from the thymus. Noted subset: FACS-sorted CD3+ TCRalphabeta- TCRVdelta1+ TCRVdelta2- thymocytes. The chain links TRDV2 to TRDJ1; the D gene is possibly TRDD2 (5 bases). CDR3 residues: CSCVGFPPPKYTDKLIF. The CDR3, as DNA: TGTTCCTGTGTCGGATTTCCTCCCCCTAAGTACACCGATAAACTCATCTTT.